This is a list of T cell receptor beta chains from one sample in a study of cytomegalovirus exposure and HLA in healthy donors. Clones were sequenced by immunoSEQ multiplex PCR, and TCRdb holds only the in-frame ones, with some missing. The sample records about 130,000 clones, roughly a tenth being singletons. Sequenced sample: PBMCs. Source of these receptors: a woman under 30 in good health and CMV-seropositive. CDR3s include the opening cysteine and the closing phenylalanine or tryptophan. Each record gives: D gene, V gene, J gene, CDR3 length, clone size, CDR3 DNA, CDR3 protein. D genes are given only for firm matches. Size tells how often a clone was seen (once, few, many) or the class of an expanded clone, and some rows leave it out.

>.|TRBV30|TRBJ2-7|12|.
TGTGCCTGGAGACAGGGAACCTACGAGCAGTACTTC
CAWRQGTYEQYF
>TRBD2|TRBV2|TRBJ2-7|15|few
TGTGCCAGCAGTGAGGGTCTGGCGGGAGTCAAAGAGCAGTACTTC
CASSEGLAGVKEQYF
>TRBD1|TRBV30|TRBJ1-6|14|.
TGTGCCTGGCGTACAGGGGATCTGAGTTCACCCCTCCACTTT
CAWRTGDLSSPLHF
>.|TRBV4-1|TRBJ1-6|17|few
TGCGCCAGCAGCCAAGTCCCAGGACGGCGGGGGGATTCACCCCTCCACTTT
CASSQVPGRRGDSPLHF
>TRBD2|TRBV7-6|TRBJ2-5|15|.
TGTGCCAGCAGCTGGGGACTAGCGGTCCAAGAGACCCAGTACTTC
CASSWGLAVQETQYF
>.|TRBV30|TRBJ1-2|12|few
TGTGCCTGGGGACCCCCGGGGAGCGGCTACACCTTC
CAWGPPGSGYTF
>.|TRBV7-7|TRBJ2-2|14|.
TGTGCTAGCAGCCAGATACAGGATACGGGGGAGCTGTTTTTT
CASSQIQDTGELFF
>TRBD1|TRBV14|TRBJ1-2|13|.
TGTGCCAGCAGTCAACAGGGGGCGCGAGGCTACACCTTC
CASSQQGARGYTF
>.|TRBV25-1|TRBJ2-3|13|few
TGTGCCAGCACCCCGTCCGGGATGGATACGCAGTATTTT
CASTPSGMDTQYF
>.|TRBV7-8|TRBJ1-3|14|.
TGTGCCAGCAGCTTAGGAACGGGAGGAAACACCATATATTTT
CASSLGTGGNTIYF
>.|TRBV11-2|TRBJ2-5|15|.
TGTGCCAGCAGCTTTCGAGGGGGGGGCCAAGAGACCCAGTACTTC
CASSFRGGGQETQYF
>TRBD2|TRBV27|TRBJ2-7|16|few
TGTGCCAGCAGTTCACAACCGGGACTAGAATCTGTCGAGCAGTACTTC
CASSSQPGLESVEQYF
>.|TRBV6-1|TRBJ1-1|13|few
TGTGCCAGCAGAAGACACTTGAACACTGAAGCTTTCTTT
CASRRHLNTEAFF
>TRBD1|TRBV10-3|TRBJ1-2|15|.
TGTGCCATCAGTGGGGAGGACAGGGGGCAAAATGGCTACACCTTC
CAISGEDRGQNGYTF
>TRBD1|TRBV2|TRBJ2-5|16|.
TGTGCCAGCAGTGAACCTGGACAGGGGAAACAAGAGACCCAGTACTTC
CASSEPGQGKQETQYF
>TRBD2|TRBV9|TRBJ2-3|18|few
TGTGCCAGCAGCGCTATGGGACTAGCGAGAGGAAGCACAGATACGCAGTATTTT
CASSAMGLARGSTDTQYF
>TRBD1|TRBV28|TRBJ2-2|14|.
TGTGCCACCCGGACAGGGGGCCAATCTGGGGAGCTGTTTTTT
CATRTGGQSGELFF
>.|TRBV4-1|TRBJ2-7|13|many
TGCGCCAGCAGCCAAGGGCTAGCCTACGAGCAGTACTTC
CASSQGLAYEQYF
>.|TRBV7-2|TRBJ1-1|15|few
TGTGCCAGCAGCCCCAAGGGGTTTCAGAACACTGAAGCTTTCTTT
CASSPKGFQNTEAFF
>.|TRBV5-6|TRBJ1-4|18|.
TGTGCCAGCAGCTTACTGTACCGGGGGACCTCAACTAATGAAAAACTGTTTTTT
CASSLLYRGTSTNEKLFF
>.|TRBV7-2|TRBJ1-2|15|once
TGTGCCAGCAGCTTAGGCGCAGGGCAGAAACGGGGCTACACCTTC
CASSLGAGQKRGYTF
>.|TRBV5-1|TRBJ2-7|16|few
TGCGCCAGCAGCTTGGTGTGGAGCGGAGAGACCTACGAGCAGTACTTC
CASSLVWSGETYEQYF
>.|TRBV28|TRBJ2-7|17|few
TGTGCCAGCAGTTTTGGGGCCCTGGGAAGAAGTTCCTACGAGCAGTACTTC
CASSFGALGRSSYEQYF
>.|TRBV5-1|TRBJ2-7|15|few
TGCGCCAGCAGCTTCCGAACAGGCAGTACCTACGAGCAGTACTTC
CASSFRTGSTYEQYF
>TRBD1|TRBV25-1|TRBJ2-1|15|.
TGTGCCAGCAGTGACAGGACAGGGTCTAGAAATGAGCAGTTCTTC
CASSDRTGSRNEQFF
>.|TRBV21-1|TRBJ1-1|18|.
TGTGCCAGCAGCGGGGACAGGGACCCGTTCGACATGAACACTGAAGCTTTCTTT
CASSGDRDPFDMNTEAFF
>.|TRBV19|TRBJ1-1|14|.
TGTGCCAGTAGTATTGGGCCAATGAACACTGAAGCTTTCTTT
CASSIGPMNTEAFF
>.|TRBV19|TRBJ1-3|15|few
TGTGCCAGTAGTATTGGGGCAGGGGCTGGAAACACCATATATTTT
CASSIGAGAGNTIYF
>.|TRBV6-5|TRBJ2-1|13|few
TGTGCCAGCAGTTTGTCAGTCATCTATGAGCAGTTCTTC
CASSLSVIYEQFF
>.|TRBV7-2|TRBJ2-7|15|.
TGTGCCAGCAGCTTAATGGCGGGGCCATCCTACGAGCAGTACTTC
CASSLMAGPSYEQYF
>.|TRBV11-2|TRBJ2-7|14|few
TGTGCCAGCAGCAACCGGGACACCTCCTACGAGCAGTACTTC
CASSNRDTSYEQYF
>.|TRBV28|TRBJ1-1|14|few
TGTGCCAGCAGTTTATTCGGACAGAACACTGAAGCTTTCTTT
CASSLFGQNTEAFF
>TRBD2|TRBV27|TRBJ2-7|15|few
TGTGCCAGCAGTGAACTAGCGGGAGCTCACGACGAGCAGTACTTC
CASSELAGAHDEQYF
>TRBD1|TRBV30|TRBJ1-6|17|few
TGTGCCTGGAGTCTCATCGCCGGGACAGGGTTTAATTCACCCCTCCACTTT
CAWSLIAGTGFNSPLHF
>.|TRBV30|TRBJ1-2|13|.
TGTGCCGGGTACACCCCAGGGATCAGGGGCTACACCTTC
CAGYTPGIRGYTF
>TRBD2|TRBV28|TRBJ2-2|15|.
TGTGCCATCGCCAAGCGGGGGACGAACACCGGGGAGCTGTTTTTT
CAIAKRGTNTGELFF
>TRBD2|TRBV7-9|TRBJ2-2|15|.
TGTGCCAGCTGGCCCTCGGGGGGTTTGGCCGGGGAGCTGTTTTTT
CASWPSGGLAGELFF
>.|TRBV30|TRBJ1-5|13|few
TGTGCCTGGAGTGTTAGTAGCAATCAGCCCCAGCATTTT
CAWSVSSNQPQHF
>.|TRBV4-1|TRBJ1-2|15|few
TGCGCCAGCAGCCACCCCAGGGATCGAAACTATGGCTACACCTTC
CASSHPRDRNYGYTF
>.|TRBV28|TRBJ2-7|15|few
TGTGCCAGCAGTTTATACGGCGGTTACTCCTACGAGCAGTACTTC
CASSLYGGYSYEQYF
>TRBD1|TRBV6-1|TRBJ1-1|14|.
TGTGCCAGCATGGGAGGACAGGGGTGGACTGAAGCTTTCTTT
CASMGGQGWTEAFF
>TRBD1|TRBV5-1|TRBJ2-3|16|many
TGCGCCAGCAGCAGACTCCAGGGGGATAGTGCAGATACGCAGTATTTT
CASSRLQGDSADTQYF
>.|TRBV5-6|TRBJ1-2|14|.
TGTGCCAGCAGCTTTTCAGAGAGGCCCTATGGCTACACCTTC
CASSFSERPYGYTF
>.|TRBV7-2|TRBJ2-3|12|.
TGTGCCAGCAGCTTAGGTGTCGGTACGCAGTATTTT
CASSLGVGTQYF